These 23 T cell receptor beta chains were all obtained from the same sample, sequenced in a study of radiotherapy plus CTLA-4 blockade in lung cancer. Using immunoSEQ multiplex PCR, the repertoire was profiled, and TCRdb retains in-frame clones only, with some absent. The sample includes about 95,000 clones, around 83% of them seen just once. Source: peripheral blood, taken from a patient treated with radiotherapy plus ipilimumab. The receptor set was obtained from a human donor with non-small cell lung cancer who had a partial response to radiotherapy plus ipilimumab.

The chain has TRBV27 and TRBJ1-1; tentatively, D is TRBD1 (5 bases). Looked up from germline, CDR1 is MNHEY and CDR2 is SMNVEV (reference sequence). V gave up 7 bases and J gave up 0 bases, with 9 bases separating them. CDR3 length: 13 amino acids. This CDR3 is CASKTVMNTEAFF. The CDR3 DNA reads TGTGCCAGCAAGACAGTCATGAACACTGAAGCTTTCTTT.

The CDR3 here is CASSSPGLALEQYF. Here the CDR3 DNA reads TGTGCCAGCAGCTCACCGGGACTAGCTCTCGAGCAGTACTTC. The V and J genes are TRBV7-2 and TRBJ2-7; 9 nucleotides align to TRBD2. This CDR3 has 14 amino acids. The germline V gene has CDR1 SGHTA and CDR2 FQGNSA. J gave up 6 bases and V 4 bases, and 7 bases lay outside the gene matches.

Comments on this clone: Here the CDR3 omits its conserved ending phenylalanine or tryptophan, so a read error is the likely source. V is TRBV27 and J is TRBJ1-2, with 9 bases fitting TRBD1. After removal of 1 base from V and 6 bases from J, the junction contained 6 bases not matched to a gene. The CDR3 length is 15 residues. Per germline, CDR1 MNHEY and CDR2 SMNVEV (reference sequence). CDR3 region: CASSLYPGQGHGYTL. DNA for the CDR3: TGTGCCAGCAGTTTATACCCGGGACAGGGTCATGGCTACACCCTC.

The chain links TRBV11-3 to TRBJ1-2; no firm D call. The V gene's germline CDR1 is SGHNT and CDR2 YENEEA. CDR3 length equals 13 residues. The V end was cut by 0 bases, the J end by 8 bases, with 10 bases between. CDR3 DNA: TGTGCCAGCAGCTTAGACCCGTACTTAGGCTACACCTTC. Protein product: CASSLDPYLGYTF.

The CDR3 loop reads CASSSGIAEGEQFF. CDR3 sequence (DNA): TGTGCCAGCTCTTCGGGGATAGCTGAGGGTGAGCAGTTCTTC. The chain links TRBV18 to TRBJ2-1; TRBD2 is a possible D gene (5 bases). V lost 6 bases and J lost 9, with 18 bases in between. This CDR3 spans 14 amino acids. CDR1 KGHSH and CDR2 LQKENI come from the germline V gene.

This clone has just one count. The chain has TRBV19 and TRBJ2-1, with D unclear. Trimming took 3 bases from V and 7 from J, leaving 7 bases between them. CDR1 LNHDA and CDR2 SQIVND come from the germline V gene (reference sequence). This CDR3 spans 12 amino acids. DNA for the CDR3: TGTGCCAGTAGTATGCGACTTAATGAGCAGTTCTTC. Protein product: CASSMRLNEQFF.

This clone was detected only once. The J gene is TRBJ2-1, the V gene TRBV5-6, with 8 positions matching TRBD1. The CDR3 totals 14 residues. Germline values: CDR1 SGHDT, CDR2 YYEEEE. V trimming: 3 bases; J trimming: 5 bases; junction bases outside the gene matches: 4. The CDR3 sequence: CASSSGQVDNEQFF. The DNA for the CDR3 is TGTGCCAGCAGCTCGGGACAGGTGGACAATGAGCAGTTCTTC.

The chain has TRBV7-3 and TRBJ2-7, with 10 bases matching TRBD1. The V and J ends lost 5 bases and 2 bases, in that order; junction bases with no gene match: 6. Germline V gives CDR1 SGHTA, CDR2 FQGTGA. This CDR3 is built from 15 residues. The CDR3 region is CASSIWTGGPYEQYF. The DNA of the CDR3 is TGTGCCAGCAGCATTTGGACAGGGGGGCCCTACGAGCAGTACTTC.

The chain combines TRBV5-1 with TRBJ2-3; 10 nucleotides line up with TRBD1. Germline trimming cut 0 bases from V and 4 bases from J; bases unmatched to any gene: 2. Germline CDR1 reads SGHRS; CDR2 reads YFSETQ. The CDR3 sequence is 15 residues long. The CDR3 loop is CASSLAGQGADTQYF. CDR3 nucleotides: TGCGCCAGCAGCTTGGCTGGACAGGGGGCAGATACGCAGTATTTT.

The V call is TRBV6-1, the J call TRBJ1-5, with D tentatively TRBD1 (6 bases). The germline gives CDR1 MNHNS, CDR2 SASEGT. V lost 2 bases, J lost 8 bases, and 22 bases lay in between. This CDR3 has 17 amino acids. In nucleotides, the CDR3 is TGTGCCAGCAGTGAATCGGCGACAGGTGGGAAGTCAAAGCCCCAGCATTTT. It yields the protein CASSESATGGKSKPQHF.

The V call is TRBV7-2, the J call TRBJ2-1; TRBD2 agrees at 11 bases. Trimming took 6 bases from V and 5 from J; bases not matched to a gene: 6. This CDR3 is 15 amino acids long. Germline CDR1 reads SGHTA; CDR2 reads FQGNSA. CDR3 DNA sequence: TGTGCCAGCAGTTTTAGCGGGAGGGCCGACAATGAGCAGTTCTTC. Translating gives CASSFSGRADNEQFF.

The chain employs TRBV15 and TRBJ1-2, with TRBD1 matching over 9 bases. V dropped 3 bases and J dropped 6; count of bases not matched to a gene: 8. The CDR3 is made up of 15 amino acids. Germline V gives CDR1 LNHNV, CDR2 YYDKDF (reference sequence). The DNA for the CDR3 is TGTGCCACCAGCAGTAGACTGGACAGGGGCGATGGCTACACCTTC. It yields the protein CATSSRLDRGDGYTF.

V and J are TRBV7-2 and TRBJ2-3; D is perhaps TRBD2 (6 bases). The germline CDR1 and CDR2 sequences are SGHTA and FQGNSA. The CDR3 is 12 residues long. V shed 5 bases and J shed 6 bases, with 9 bases lying between them. CDR3: CASSPGLDTQYF. For the CDR3, the DNA is TGTGCCAGCAGCCCGGGACTGGATACGCAGTATTTT.

The genes are TRBV5-1 and TRBJ2-3; D remains ambiguous. This CDR3 contains 14 residues. Germline V gene lookup returns CDR1 SGHRS and CDR2 YFSETQ. Deletions cut 2 bases from V and 1 base from J, with 8 bases between. CDR3 region: CASSFGYRTDTQYF. For the CDR3, the DNA is TGCGCCAGCAGCTTCGGGTATCGCACAGATACGCAGTATTTT.

The chain recombines TRBV18 with TRBJ1-1; D gene ambiguous. CDR3 size: 13 residues. Germline loops: CDR1 KGHSH, CDR2 LQKENI. Trimming cost V 2 bases and J 2 bases, with 6 bases left between them. Written as DNA, the CDR3 is TGTGCCAGCTCACCAAGCAAAAACACTGAAGCTTTCTTT. Its protein product is CASSPSKNTEAFF.

This rearrangement joins TRBV10-1 to TRBJ2-3; TRBD1 might be the D (6 bases). CDR3 length: 13 amino acids. Deletions cut 8 bases from V and 2 bases from J, with 11 bases between. Per the germline V gene, CDR1 is WNHNN and CDR2 is SYGVQD (reference sequence). The CDR3 DNA reads as TGCGCCAGCCGGGACACACCCACAGATACGCAGTATTTT. This encodes CASRDTPTDTQYF.

The V and J genes are TRBV19 and TRBJ1-5; D is uncertain. V lost 4 bases and J 3 bases, leaving 10 bases between the germline ends. Germline CDR1 LNHDA, CDR2 SQIVND (reference sequence). The CDR3 is 14 residues long. The CDR3 is CASSNRDFNQPQHF. CDR3 DNA: TGTGCCAGTAGTAACCGGGATTTCAATCAGCCCCAGCATTTT.

This chain links TRBV18 with TRBJ2-7; 9 nucleotides match TRBD2. The CDR3 contains 18 residues. Germline V gene data show CDR1 as KGHSH and CDR2 as LQKENI. The ends lost 1 base at V and 5 bases at J; junction bases unmatched: 15. This chain's CDR3 is CASSPLGDSGSSDHEQYF. Here the CDR3 DNA reads TGTGCCAGCTCACCACTCGGTGATAGCGGGAGCAGTGACCACGAGCAGTACTTC.

This chain uses TRBV19 with TRBJ1-1; D is uncertain. The CDR3 loop spans 14 amino acids. The germline gives CDR1 LNHDA, CDR2 SQIVND (reference sequence). V lost 3 bases, J lost 1 base, and 9 bases lay in between. The DNA of the CDR3 is TGTGCCAGTAGTATGAGGCAACCGAACACTGAAGCTTTCTTT. Its protein product is CASSMRQPNTEAFF.

The rearrangement joins TRBV4-2 to TRBJ1-2; the D gene is possibly TRBD1 (6 bases). The CDR3 spans 15 residues. Per the germline V gene, CDR1 is LGHNA and CDR2 is YNFKEQ. Trimming removed 3 bases from V and 1 base from J, with 12 bases in between. The DNA for the CDR3 is TGTGCCAGCAGCCACCGGACAGCACTTAACTATGGCTACACCTTC. Translated: CASSHRTALNYGYTF.

The chain links TRBV5-4 to TRBJ2-1, with D possibly matching TRBD2 (6 bases). V was cut by 0 bases and J by 4 bases, with 8 bases left in between. The V gene's germline CDR1 is SGHNT and CDR2 YYREEE (reference sequence). The CDR3 extends over 14 amino acids. CDR3 nucleotides: TGTGCCAGCAGCTTGGCACTAGCTTACAATGAGCAGTTCTTC. It translates to CASSLALAYNEQFF. Filled out from reference TRBV5-4 and TRBJ2-1, the complete variable domain reads ETGVTQSPTHLIKTRGQQVTLRCSSQSGHNTVSWYQQALGQGPQFIFQYYREEENGRGNFPPRFSGLQFPNYSSELNVNALELDDSALYLCASSLALAYNEQFFGPGTRLTVL.

This rearrangement joins TRBV18 to TRBJ2-3; TRBD2 might be the D (6 bases). The CDR3 is 12 residues long. V was shortened by 3 bases and J by 6 bases, with 7 bases between the two germline ends. CDR1 is KGHSH, CDR2 LQKENI, per germline. The CDR3 nucleotides read TGTGCCAGCTCACCTGGGGGGGATACGCAGTATTTT. Protein product: CASSPGGDTQYF.

The DNA of the CDR3 is TGTGCCAGCAGCCCGCGTGCGTTGGTGACTGAAGCTTTCTTT. Amino acid sequence: CASSPRALVTEAFF. The chain combines TRBV28 with TRBJ1-1, with no clear D. Germline V gene lookup returns CDR1 MDHEN and CDR2 SYDVKM. Trimming removed 6 bases from V and 5 bases from J, with 16 bases in between. The CDR3 has 14 residues.